One T cell receptor beta chain is described in this entry. The data stem from a study of T cells in Graves' hyperthyroidism and ophthalmopathy. Researchers took RNA transcripts and amplified the TCR beta CDR3 regions from them. The HTBI set primed first-round TCR CDR3 RT-PCR. TCRdb re-derived calls from the multiplex PCR reads in MiXCR, one entry per CDR3 protein. Of just under 750,000 distinct CDR3 sequences listed, roughly a third are singletons. The V gene's germline CDR1 is ENHRY and CDR2 SYGVKD. The CDR3 loop spans 14 amino acids. J gave up 1 base and V 6 bases, and 5 bases lay outside the gene matches.

The source material was blood. V and J are TRBV10-3 and TRBJ1-1; TRBD1 aligns across 7 bases. The receptor was isolated from a woman in her 40s with Graves' hyperthyroidism. The CDR3 DNA follows: TGTGCCATCAGCCTGACAGGGTCGAACACTGAAGCTTTCTTT. Its protein product is CAISLTGSNTEAFF.